This T cell receptor (beta chain) was recorded in a study of read filtering for tumor transcriptome and immune sequencing. As for the study in general: Revised staging placed eight or nine patients in R-ISS I, about 15 in II, six or seven in III. TCR-mapped reads were about 4 to 10.27 million with IR-seq versus about 75 to 1,400 with RNA-seq. The study, taken as a whole, reports: The CD138-negative fraction was mixed bone marrow immune cells, not pure T cells.

On this clonotype itself: Its cognate antigen is unknown.

Bone marrow was sampled from every patient at the time of active disease. This CDR3 has 14 residues. Germline V gene sequence: CDR1 SGHAT, CDR2 FQNNGV. The trim removed 5 bases at V and 3 bases at J, leaving 7 bases unmatched. This library used roughly 400 ng RNA and molecular barcoded adaptors spanning alpha/delta and beta/gamma chains. From the reads, TCRdb called clonotypes with MiXCR, one entry per CDR3 protein. This sample has tens of thousands of distinct CDR3 sequences, with 20% to 25% found just once. This chain uses TRBV11-2 with TRBJ2-7; 7 positions match TRBD1. Sequencing input: a population of CD138-negative cells sorted from bone marrow. This receptor was obtained from a donor aged 40 or over with multiple myeloma. The CDR3 coding sequence is TGTGCCAGCAGCGCGCGACAGGGCCGCTACGAGCAGTACTTC. Protein sequence: CASSARQGRYEQYF. The full variable domain, with the rest looked up from reference TRBV11-2 and TRBJ2-7, is EAGVAQSPRYKIIEKRQSVAFWCNPISGHATLYWYQQILGQGPKLLIQFQNNGVVDDSQLPKDRFSAERLKGVDSTLKIQPAKLEDSAVYLCASSARQGRYEQYFGPGTRLTVT.